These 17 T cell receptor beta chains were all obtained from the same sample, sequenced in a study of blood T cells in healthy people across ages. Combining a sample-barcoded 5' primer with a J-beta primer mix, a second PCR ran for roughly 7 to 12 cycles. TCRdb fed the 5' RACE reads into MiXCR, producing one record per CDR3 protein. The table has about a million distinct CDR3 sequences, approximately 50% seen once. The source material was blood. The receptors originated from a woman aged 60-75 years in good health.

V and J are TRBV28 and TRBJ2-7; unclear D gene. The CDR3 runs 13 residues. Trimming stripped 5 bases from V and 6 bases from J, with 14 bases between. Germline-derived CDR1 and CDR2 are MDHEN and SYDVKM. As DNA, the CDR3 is TGTGCCAGCAGTGCCTTAGGCCCCCCCGAGCAGTACTTC. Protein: CASSALGPPEQYF.

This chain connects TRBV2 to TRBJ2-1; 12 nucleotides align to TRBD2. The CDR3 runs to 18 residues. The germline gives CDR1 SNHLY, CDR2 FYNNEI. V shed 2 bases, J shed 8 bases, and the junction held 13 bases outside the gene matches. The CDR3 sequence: CASSELTSGRWFKHEQFF. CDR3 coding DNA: TGTGCCAGCAGTGAATTGACTAGCGGGAGATGGTTTAAACATGAGCAGTTCTTC.

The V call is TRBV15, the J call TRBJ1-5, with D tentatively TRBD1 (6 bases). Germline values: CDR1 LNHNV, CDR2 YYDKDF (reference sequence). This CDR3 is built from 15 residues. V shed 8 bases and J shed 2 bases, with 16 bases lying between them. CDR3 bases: TGTGCCACCGGTGACAGGTTGTCAGGCAATCAGCCCCAGCATTTT. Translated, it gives CATGDRLSGNQPQHF.

The CDR3 sequence is CASSGGGSGDYEQYF. Written as DNA, the CDR3 is TGTGCCAGCAGCGGGGGGGGTAGCGGGGACTACGAGCAGTACTTC. The rearrangement links TRBV7-2 to TRBJ2-7, with 8 bases matching TRBD2. Germline V gene data show CDR1 as SGHTA and CDR2 as FQGNSA. V shed 5 bases, J shed 3 bases, and the junction held 9 bases outside the gene matches. The CDR3 covers 15 residues.

DNA for the CDR3: TGTGCCAGCAGCTGCTCTCGGCAGAACACCGGGGAGCTGTTTTTT. It translates to CASSCSRQNTGELFF. This rearrangement joins TRBV11-2 to TRBJ2-2; unclear D gene. Germline V gene sequence: CDR1 SGHAT, CDR2 FQNNGV. The CDR3 contains 15 residues. The ends were cut back, 4 bases at V and 1 base at J, with 10 bases in the middle.

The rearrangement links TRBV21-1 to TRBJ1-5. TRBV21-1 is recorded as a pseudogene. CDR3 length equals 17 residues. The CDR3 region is CASSKVRGPKGNQPQHF. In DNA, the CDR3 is TGTGCCAGCAGCAAAGTGAGGGGCCCGAAGGGCAATCAGCCCCAGCATTTT.

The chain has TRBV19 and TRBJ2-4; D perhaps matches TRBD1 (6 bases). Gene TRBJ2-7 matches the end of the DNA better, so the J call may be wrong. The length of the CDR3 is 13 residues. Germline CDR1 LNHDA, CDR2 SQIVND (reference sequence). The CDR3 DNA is TGTGCCACAAGAAAGACAGGCGTCTACGAGCAGTACTTC. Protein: CATRKTGVYEQYF.

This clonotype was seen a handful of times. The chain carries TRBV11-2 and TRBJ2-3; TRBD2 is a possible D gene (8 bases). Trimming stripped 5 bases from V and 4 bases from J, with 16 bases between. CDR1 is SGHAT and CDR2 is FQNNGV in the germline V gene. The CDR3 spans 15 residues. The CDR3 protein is CASSRGGTASDTQYF. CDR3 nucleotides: TGTGCCAGCAGCCGGGGGGGGACAGCATCAGATACGCAGTATTTT.

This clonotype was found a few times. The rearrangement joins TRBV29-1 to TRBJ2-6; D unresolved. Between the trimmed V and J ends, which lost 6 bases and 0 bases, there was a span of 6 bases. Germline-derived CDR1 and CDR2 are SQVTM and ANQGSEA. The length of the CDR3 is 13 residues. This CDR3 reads CSVTTSGANVLTF. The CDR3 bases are TGCAGCGTAACCACCTCTGGGGCCAACGTCCTGACTTTC. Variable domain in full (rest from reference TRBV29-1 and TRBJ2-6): SAVISQKPSRDICQRGTSLTIQCQVDSQVTMMFWYRQQPGQSLTLIATANQGSEATYESGFVIDKFPISRPNLTFSTLTVSNMSPEDSSIYLCSVTTSGANVLTFGAGSRLTVL.

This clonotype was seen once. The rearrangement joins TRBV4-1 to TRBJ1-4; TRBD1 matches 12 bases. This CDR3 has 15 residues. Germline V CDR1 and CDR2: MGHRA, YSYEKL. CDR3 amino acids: CTGSRDGTGGRRLFF. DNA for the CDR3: TGCACCGGCAGCCGCGACGGGACAGGGGGCAGGCGACTGTTTTTT.

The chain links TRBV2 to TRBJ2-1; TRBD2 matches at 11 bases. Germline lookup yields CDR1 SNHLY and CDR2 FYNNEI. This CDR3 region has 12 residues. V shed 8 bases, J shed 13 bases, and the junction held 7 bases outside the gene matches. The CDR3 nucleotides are TGTGCCAGCGAACTAGCGGGAGAGGATCAGTTCTTC. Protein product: CASELAGEDQFF.

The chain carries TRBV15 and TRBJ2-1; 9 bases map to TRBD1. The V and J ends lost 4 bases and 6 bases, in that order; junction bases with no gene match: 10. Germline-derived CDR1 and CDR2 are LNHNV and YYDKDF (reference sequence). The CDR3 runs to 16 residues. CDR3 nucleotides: TGTGCCACCAGCACAAGGACAGGGGTGGCGCCCAATGAGCAGTTCTTC. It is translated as CATSTRTGVAPNEQFF. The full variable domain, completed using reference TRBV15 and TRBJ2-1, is DAMVIQNPRYQVTQFGKPVTLSCSQTLNHNVMYWYQQKSSQAPKLLFHYYDKDFNNEADTPDNFQSRRPNTSFCFLDIRSPGLGDTAMYLCATSTRTGVAPNEQFFGPGTRLTVL.

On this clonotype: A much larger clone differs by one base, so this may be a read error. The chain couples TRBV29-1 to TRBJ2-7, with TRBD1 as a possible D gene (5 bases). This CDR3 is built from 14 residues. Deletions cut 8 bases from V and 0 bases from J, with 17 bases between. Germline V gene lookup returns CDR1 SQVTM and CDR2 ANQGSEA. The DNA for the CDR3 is TGCAGCATTCTACAGGACCTAGTCTCCTACGAGCAGTACTTC. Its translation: CSILQDLVSYEQYF.

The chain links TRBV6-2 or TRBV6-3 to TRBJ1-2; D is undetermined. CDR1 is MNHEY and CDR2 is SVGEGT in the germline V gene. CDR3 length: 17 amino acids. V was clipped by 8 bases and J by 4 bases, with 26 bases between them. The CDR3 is CASESQPASGYGYGYTF. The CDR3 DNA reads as TGTGCCAGCGAGTCCCAACCGGCCTCCGGGTATGGCTATGGCTACACCTTC.

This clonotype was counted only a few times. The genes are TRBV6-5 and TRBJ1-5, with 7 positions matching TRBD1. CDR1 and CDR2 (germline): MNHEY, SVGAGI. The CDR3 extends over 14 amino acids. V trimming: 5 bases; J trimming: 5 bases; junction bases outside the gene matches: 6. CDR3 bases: TGTGCCAGCAGTGCTCAGGGGGGATATCAGCCCCAGCATTTT. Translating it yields CASSAQGGYQPQHF.

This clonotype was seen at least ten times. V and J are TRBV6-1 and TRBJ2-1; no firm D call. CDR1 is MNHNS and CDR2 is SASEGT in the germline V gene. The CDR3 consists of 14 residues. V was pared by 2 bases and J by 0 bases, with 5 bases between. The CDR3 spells CASSEMSSYNEQFF. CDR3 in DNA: TGTGCCAGCAGTGAAATGAGCTCCTACAATGAGCAGTTCTTC.

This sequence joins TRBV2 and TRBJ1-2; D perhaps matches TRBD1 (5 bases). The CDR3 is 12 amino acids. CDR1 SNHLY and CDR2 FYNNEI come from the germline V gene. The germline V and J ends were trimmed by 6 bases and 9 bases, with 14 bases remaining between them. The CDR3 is CASSPGRFSYTF. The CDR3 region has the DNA TGTGCCAGCAGCCCAGGGAGGTTTAGCTACACCTTC.